These T cell receptor beta chains were read from a single sample in a study of Ad26.COV2.S vaccination and SARS-CoV-2 variants. Clones were sequenced by immunoSEQ multiplex PCR, and TCRdb holds only the in-frame ones, with some missing. The sample gives roughly 300,000 clones, 75% to 90% of which show up once; over 8.5% is in the top ten. The specimen comprised peripheral blood, sampled in a trial of Ad26.COV2.S vaccine versus placebo. The receptor source for this set is a person between 18 and 59 years old who received the Ad26.COV2.S COVID-19 vaccine or a placebo. CDR3s include the opening cysteine and the closing phenylalanine or tryptophan. The D gene is left open where the match is weak. Expanded clones are given a class, and other clones once, few, many or no size at all.

CDR3 DNA	CDR3 protein	D gene	V gene	J gene	clone size
TGCGCCAGCAGCCAAGGACAAATATCTGGAAACACCATATATTTT	CASSQGQISGNTIYF	-	TRBV4-1	TRBJ1-3	-
TGTGCCAGCAGCCAAGATTGGAGCGGGGGGCCTTCCGAGCAGTACTTC	CASSQDWSGGPSEQYF	TRBD2	TRBV4-2	TRBJ2-7	-
TGTGCCAGCAGCCTCGGACTAGCGGGGAACAATGAGCAGTTCTTC	CASSLGLAGNNEQFF	TRBD2	TRBV11-3	TRBJ2-1	-
TGTGCCAGCAGTTTCTTCGCCGGTGGGGAGCAGTACTTC	CASSFFAGGEQYF	-	TRBV28	TRBJ2-7	-
TGCAGTGCTGGCCTATACAATGAGCAGTTCTTC	CSAGLYNEQFF	-	TRBV20-1	TRBJ2-1	-
TGTGCCACCTCGAGGCGCCGGGCCACTGAAGCTTTCTTT	CATSRRRATEAFF	-	TRBV19	TRBJ1-1	-
TGCGCCAGCAGCCTTGAGGGCGGGGATTACAATGAGCAGTTCTTC	CASSLEGGDYNEQFF	-	TRBV5-1	TRBJ2-1	-
TGCGCCAGCAGTGAGCAGCAGGGGGCGCGAAATGAGCAGTTCTTC	CASSEQQGARNEQFF	TRBD1	TRBV10-1	TRBJ2-1	-
TGTGCCAGCTCACCTGGAGGCACCGGGGAGCTGTTTTTT	CASSPGGTGELFF	-	TRBV18	TRBJ2-2	-
TGTGCCAGCAGCTTAGGTGTATCTCGGGCCGGGGAGCTGTTTTTT	CASSLGVSRAGELFF	-	TRBV7-2	TRBJ2-2	-
TGTGCCAGCAGTCCATCTGGAGGTACAGGGGGAACGGCCTATGGCTACACCTTC	CASSPSGGTGGTAYGYTF	TRBD1	TRBV7-9	TRBJ1-2	-
TGTGCCAGCAGCCCACTTCGGGCGACCGGGGAGCTGTTTTTT	CASSPLRATGELFF	-	TRBV3-1/TRBV3-2	TRBJ2-2	-
TGTGCCAGCAGCCCCTCCCCCTCCTACGAGCAGTACTTC	CASSPSPSYEQYF	-	TRBV9	TRBJ2-7	-
TGTGCCAGAAGCTTTCCCCGCCCGGCGAGGGTCGAGCAGTACTTC	CARSFPRPARVEQYF	-	TRBV5-3	TRBJ2-7	-
TGCGCCAGCCGGGACACTACTTCCCTGGAGCAGTACTTC	CASRDTTSLEQYF	-	TRBV10-2	TRBJ2-7	few
TGTGCCAGCTCCAGGCCTACCGCTGGAAACACCATATATTTT	CASSRPTAGNTIYF	-	TRBV6-5	TRBJ1-3	once
TGTGCCAGCAGCCAAGCGGGCAGGGCGCGCGAGCAGTACTTC	CASSQAGRAREQYF	-	TRBV7-2	TRBJ2-7	-
TGCGCCAGCAGCTTGGACATGCGTGGAGAGGCCCAGTACTTC	CASSLDMRGEAQYF	-	TRBV5-1	TRBJ2-5	-
TGTGCCAGCAGTCAGACAGGGATCTATGGCTACACCTTC	CASSQTGIYGYTF	TRBD1	TRBV28	TRBJ1-2	-
TGCGCCAGCCGAGGGGGGAACACCGGGGAGCTGTTTTTT	CASRGGNTGELFF	-	TRBV10-1	TRBJ2-2	-
TGCGCCAGCAGCCGGACAGGGACCGATTCGCCCCTCCACTTT	CASSRTGTDSPLHF	TRBD1	TRBV5-1	TRBJ1-6	once
TGTGCCCCAAGCTCAAGAGAGCTGTTTTTT	CAPSSRELFF	-	TRBV7-9	TRBJ2-2	-
TGTGCCAGCAGTGAGTTAGCGGGAGGGCCATCCGAGCAGTTCTTC	CASSELAGGPSEQFF	TRBD2	TRBV6-4	TRBJ2-1	-
TGTGCCAGCAGCTTCGGGCTTACCCCCGCAGATACGCAGTATTTT	CASSFGLTPADTQYF	-	TRBV7-2	TRBJ2-3	-
TGCGCCAGCAGCCCTAGTGACACTGGAAACACCATATATTTT	CASSPSDTGNTIYF	-	TRBV4-3	TRBJ1-3	-
TGTGCCAGCAGCCGGTGGACTAGCGGGAGCGCAGATACGCAGTATTTT	CASSRWTSGSADTQYF	TRBD2	TRBV28	TRBJ2-3	-
TGTGCCAGCAGTCCACGGACTAGGTGGGAGACCCAGTACTTC	CASSPRTRWETQYF	TRBD2	TRBV2	TRBJ2-5	-
TGTGCCAGCAGAGGCAGCGGGGGGTTCAGGGAGCAGTTCTTC	CASRGSGGFREQFF	TRBD2	TRBV11-2	TRBJ2-1	-
TGTGCCAGCAGCTTAACGTGGGGGGAGCTAGCCACCTACGAGCAGTACTTC	CASSLTWGELATYEQYF	-	TRBV11-2	TRBJ2-7	-
TGCGCCAGCAGCCTAGGACAGGGGAATCGCTACACCTTC	CASSLGQGNRYTF	TRBD1	TRBV5-1	TRBJ1-2	-
TGTGCCAGTCTTGGGACGGAGAACACTGAAGCTTTCTTT	CASLGTENTEAFF	-	TRBV27	TRBJ1-1	-
TGCGCCAGCAGCCCCCGGGAGGGGGACGAAAAACTGTTTTTT	CASSPREGDEKLFF	-	TRBV5-1	TRBJ1-4	-
TGTGCCACCAGCATCAGAGCAAATTCACCCCTCCACTTT	CATSIRANSPLHF	-	TRBV15	TRBJ1-6	-
TGTGCCAGCTCACCACTAGCGGGAGACGACGAGCAGTACTTC	CASSPLAGDDEQYF	TRBD2	TRBV18	TRBJ2-7	-
TGTGCCATCAGGATACAGGTTATAGGGAACTATGGCTACACCTTC	CAIRIQVIGNYGYTF	-	TRBV10-3	TRBJ1-2	-
TGTGCCAGCAGCTTGGGACTAGGCGAGCAGTACTTC	CASSLGLGEQYF	-	TRBV5-5	TRBJ2-7	-
TGCGCCAGCAGCCAGGAGATTAATGAAAAACTGTTTTTT	CASSQEINEKLFF	-	TRBV4-1	TRBJ1-4	-
TGTGCCTCCCGACGCGGCGGCACAGATACGCAGTATTTT	CASRRGGTDTQYF	-	TRBV10-3	TRBJ2-3	-
TGTGCCAGCAGCTTGAGCTATGAAAAACTGTTTTTT	CASSLSYEKLFF	-	TRBV5-6	TRBJ1-4	-
TGTGCCAGCTCACCGAAACCGACTGACCAAGAGACCCAGTACTTC	CASSPKPTDQETQYF	-	TRBV18	TRBJ2-5	-
TGTGCCAGCAGTTTATCAAACCGACCTACTAACTATGGCTACACCTTC	CASSLSNRPTNYGYTF	-	TRBV27	TRBJ1-2	-